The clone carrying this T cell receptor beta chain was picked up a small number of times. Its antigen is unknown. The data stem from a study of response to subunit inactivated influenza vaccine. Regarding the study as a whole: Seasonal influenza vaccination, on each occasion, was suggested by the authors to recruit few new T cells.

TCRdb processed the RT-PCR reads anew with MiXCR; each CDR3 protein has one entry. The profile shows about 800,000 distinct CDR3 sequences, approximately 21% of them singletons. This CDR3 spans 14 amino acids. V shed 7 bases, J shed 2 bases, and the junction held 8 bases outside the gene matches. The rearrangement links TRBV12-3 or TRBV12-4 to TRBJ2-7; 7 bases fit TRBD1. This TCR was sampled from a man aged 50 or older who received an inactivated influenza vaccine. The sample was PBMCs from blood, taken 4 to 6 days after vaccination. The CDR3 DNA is TGTGCCAGCACCCGACAGGGTACCACCTACGAGCAGTACTTC. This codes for CASTRQGTTYEQYF.